The 20 T cell receptor beta chains given below trace back to one sample, sequenced in a study of blood T cell repertoires in COVID-19. The protocol was immunoSEQ multiplex PCR, while the TCRdb copy is restricted to in-frame clones and leaves out a portion. The repertoire holds about 76,000 clones, with less than 95% as singletons. The sample was peripheral blood. The receptors derive from a woman between 50 and 59 years old in a cohort sampled during active COVID-19.

This chain uses TRBV30 with TRBJ1-1; D is perhaps TRBD1 (6 bases). Germline values: CDR1 GTSNPN, CDR2 SVGIG (reference sequence). Trimming removed 4 bases at V and 0 bases at J, with 12 bases between. This CDR3 comprises 14 residues. The CDR3 reads CAWNGQGMNTEAFF. CDR3 nucleotide sequence: TGTGCCTGGAACGGCCAGGGGATGAACACTGAAGCTTTCTTT.

This chain links TRBV3-1 (or the pseudogene TRBV3-2) with TRBJ2-1; 8 nucleotides line up with TRBD2. Germline V gene data show CDR1 as LGHDT and CDR2 as YNNKEL (reference sequence). V lost 0 bases, J lost 2 bases, and 3 bases stayed unmatched. CDR3 length: 16 amino acids. CDR3 sequence: CASSQDISGAYNEQFF. The CDR3 DNA is TGTGCCAGCAGCCAAGATATTAGCGGGGCCTACAATGAGCAGTTCTTC.

CDR3 amino acids: CASSRQGPPTYEQYF. CDR3 nucleotides: TGTGCCAGCTCGCGTCAGGGGCCCCCTACCTACGAGCAGTACTTC. V and J are TRBV18 and TRBJ2-7, with D perhaps TRBD1 (6 bases). Trimming removed 6 bases from V and 2 bases from J, with 17 bases in between. The CDR3 runs to 15 residues. Germline-derived CDR1 and CDR2 are KGHSH and LQKENI.

The gene calls are TRBV28 and TRBJ1-5; D call uncertain. CDR3 size: 12 residues. Trimming removed 8 bases at V and 2 bases at J, with 7 bases between. From germline, CDR1 is MDHEN and CDR2 SYDVKM. This chain's CDR3 is CASAEGNQPQHF. The CDR3 DNA is TGTGCCAGCGCCGAGGGCAATCAGCCCCAGCATTTT.

This clone was recorded once. The chain links TRBV24-1 to TRBJ2-7; 9 nucleotides align to TRBD1. The CDR3 spans 14 residues. Germline CDR1 KGHDR, CDR2 SFDVKD. Losses at the gene ends were 7 bases for V and 2 bases for J; bases not matched to a gene: 5. CDR3 in DNA: TGTGCCACCAGCGACAGGGGGGATCCCTACGAGCAGTACTTC. As protein: CATSDRGDPYEQYF.

CDR3 sequence (DNA): TGTGCCAGCTCATCCGCCCCCAGGGACTCGAACACTGAAGCTTTCTTT. Its translation: CASSSAPRDSNTEAFF. This rearrangement joins TRBV18 to TRBJ1-1; D might be TRBD1 (5 bases). Trimming took 5 bases from V and 1 from J, leaving 17 bases between them. The CDR3 totals 16 residues. Germline CDR1 and CDR2: KGHSH and LQKENI.

The chain recombines TRBV30 with TRBJ1-2; D perhaps matches TRBD1 (5 bases). The CDR3 runs 15 residues. V gave up 3 bases and J gave up 3 bases, with 17 bases separating them. Germline lookup yields CDR1 GTSNPN and CDR2 SVGIG (reference sequence). For the CDR3, the DNA is TGTGCCTGGAGCCCGCAGGGATTTGGGGACTATGGCTACACCTTC. It encodes CAWSPQGFGDYGYTF.

The chain is built from TRBV3-1 (or the pseudogene TRBV3-2) and TRBJ2-1; possibly TRBD2 for D (6 bases). Germline V gives CDR1 LGHDT, CDR2 YNNKEL (reference sequence). Trimming took off 5 bases at V and 0 bases at J, with 11 bases between the two ends. The CDR3 covers 15 residues. The CDR3 protein is CASSATRSSYNEQFF. In nucleotides, the CDR3 is TGTGCCAGCAGCGCGACTAGAAGCTCCTACAATGAGCAGTTCTTC.

The chain has TRBV30 and TRBJ1-4; TRBD1 might be the D (5 bases). CDR1 is GTSNPN and CDR2 is SVGIG in the germline V gene (reference sequence). V lost 4 bases to trimming and J lost 8 bases, with 14 bases between them. The CDR3 covers 13 residues. CDR3: CAWKDQGQEKLFF. The CDR3 nucleotides read TGTGCCTGGAAGGATCAGGGTCAGGAAAAACTGTTTTTT.

The genes are TRBV10-3 and TRBJ2-7, with TRBD1 as a possible D gene (6 bases). Germline V gene data show CDR1 as ENHRY and CDR2 as SYGVKD. The CDR3 is 14 amino acids. V was shortened by 7 bases and J by 1 base, with 14 bases between the two germline ends. Written as DNA, the CDR3 is TGTGCCATCATGCCGACAGGCGATTCCTACGAGCAGTACTTC. Translating gives CAIMPTGDSYEQYF.

The V gene is TRBV27, the J gene TRBJ1-6, with TRBD1 matching over 10 bases. With V trimmed by 6 bases and J by 6 bases, 2 bases remained unmatched. CDR1 is MNHEY and CDR2 is SMNVEV in the germline V gene (reference sequence). The CDR3 is made up of 14 amino acids. The CDR3: CASSRQGANSPLHF. The CDR3 coding sequence is TGTGCCAGCAGCCGACAGGGGGCTAATTCACCCCTCCACTTT.

V is TRBV25-1 and J is TRBJ2-3; TRBD2 matches at 8 bases. V dropped 8 bases and J dropped 0; count of bases not matched to a gene: 7. From germline, CDR1 is MGHDK and CDR2 SYGVNS. This CDR3 has 15 amino acids. The chain's CDR3 is CASRELAASTDTQYF. CDR3 in DNA: TGTGCCAGCCGGGAACTAGCGGCTAGCACAGATACGCAGTATTTT. The entire variable domain, with the rest obtained from reference TRBV25-1 and TRBJ2-3, is as follows: EADIYQTPRYLVIGTGKKITLECSQTMGHDKMYWYQQDPGMELHLIHYSYGVNSTEKGDLSSESTVSRIRTEHFPLTLESARPSHTSQYLCASRELAASTDTQYFGPGTRLTVL.

The V and J genes are TRBV7-6 and TRBJ2-3; tentative D call: TRBD2 (6 bases). V lost 5 bases and J lost 0, with 12 bases in between. Germline-derived CDR1 and CDR2 are SGHVS and FNYEAQ. This CDR3 spans 15 amino acids. The CDR3 region has the DNA TGTGCCAGCAGCCAAACGCGGGGCAGCACAGATACGCAGTATTTT. This translates into CASSQTRGSTDTQYF.

The chain has TRBV10-3 and TRBJ1-6, with D hard to call. CDR1 and CDR2 from the germline V gene are ENHRY and SYGVKD. Trimming left V 2 bases short and J 9 bases short, with 5 bases between. CDR3 length: 12 residues. The CDR3 here is CAISEPLSPLHF. DNA for the CDR3: TGTGCCATCAGTGAGCCCCTTTCACCCCTCCACTTT.

V and J are TRBV6-2 or TRBV6-3 and TRBJ2-7; 8 nucleotides agree with TRBD1. Germline values: CDR1 MNHEY, CDR2 SVGEGT. Trimming cost V 2 bases and J 2 bases; bases outside gene matches: 2. There are 14 residues in the CDR3. The CDR3 region is CASSYGTGAYEQYF. The CDR3 region has the DNA TGTGCCAGCAGTTACGGGACAGGAGCCTACGAGCAGTACTTC.

This chain links TRBV14 with TRBJ1-3; D possibly corresponds to TRBD1 (6 bases). With 3 bases removed from V and 1 base from J, the gap between germline ends came to 10 bases. The germline V gene encodes CDR1 SGHDN and CDR2 FVKESK. The CDR3 is 15 residues long. The CDR3, as DNA: TGTGCCAGCAGCCAGCAGGGGTTATCTGGAAACACCATATATTTT. Amino acid sequence: CASSQQGLSGNTIYF.

CDR3 sequence: CASSAGLAGGSYEQYF. In nucleotides, the CDR3 is TGTGCCAGCAGCGCCGGACTAGCGGGAGGAAGCTACGAGCAGTACTTC. This chain joins TRBV9 and TRBJ2-7, with TRBD2 identical over 14 bases. The V segment lost 3 bases and the J segment 3 bases; nucleotides outside the gene matches: 5. The CDR3 totals 16 residues. The germline CDR1 and CDR2 sequences are SGDLS and YYNGEE. The whole variable domain, filled in from reference TRBV9 and TRBJ2-7, reads DSGVTQTPKHLITATGQRVTLRCSPRSGDLSVYWYQQSLDQGLQFLIQYYNGEERAKGNILERFSAQQFPDLHSELNLSSLELGDSALYFCASSAGLAGGSYEQYFGPGTRLTVT.

The J gene is TRBJ1-2, the V gene TRBV30; D not resolved. In germline, CDR1 is GTSNPN, CDR2 SVGIG (reference sequence). This CDR3 is built from 13 residues. V was clipped by 7 bases and J by 2 bases, with 14 bases between them. CDR3 nucleotides: TGTGCCTCGCGGTCGCCCCCAAACTATGGCTACACCTTC. Protein: CASRSPPNYGYTF.

The chain employs TRBV2 and TRBJ2-2; 9 nucleotides align to TRBD1. Trimming cost V 7 bases and J 3 bases; bases outside gene matches: 12. In germline, CDR1 is SNHLY, CDR2 FYNNEI. The CDR3 totals 17 residues. The chain's CDR3 is CASTPDSGTGHTGELFF. CDR3 DNA: TGTGCCAGCACCCCAGACAGTGGGACAGGGCACACCGGGGAGCTGTTTTTT.

The chain is built from TRBV6-5 and TRBJ2-7; 10 nucleotides align to TRBD2. V shed 7 bases and J 0 bases; nucleotides not matched to a gene: 6. Germline V gene sequence: CDR1 MNHEY, CDR2 SVGAGI. CDR3 length: 15 residues. CDR3: CASNPRTSGSYEQYF. The CDR3 nucleotides are TGTGCCAGCAATCCAAGGACTAGCGGCTCCTACGAGCAGTACTTC.